This T cell receptor beta chain derives from a study of T cell responses to AZD1222 COVID-19 vaccine. General study points: Increased Spike-specific TCR breadth and depth were observed after two AZD1222 doses. The span of vaccine-associated CD4 TCRs extended across spike, with dominance at 160-218 and 743-854.

On this clone: Its antigen is still unknown.

The V gene lost 3 bases and the J gene lost 3 bases, with 9 bases spanning the gap. Germline V gives CDR1 KGHSH, CDR2 LQKENI. The CDR3 has 15 amino acids. The table came from immunoSEQ multiplex PCR; TCRdb's copy has only in-frame clones and leaves some out. The sample records roughly 250,000 clones, more than 85% being singletons. The specimen was peripheral blood, collected on day 0 of AZD1222 vaccination. The V gene is TRBV18, the J gene TRBJ2-6; D gene uncertain. The receptor's source is an adult in good health. CDR3 DNA: TGTGCCAGCTCACCGGGAAGAGGTGGGGCCAACGTCCTGACTTTC. Its translation: CASSPGRGGANVLTF.